The 7 T cell receptor beta chains below come from one sample, sequenced in a study of cytomegalovirus exposure and HLA in healthy donors. The PCR ran on 60 Vbeta and 13 Jbeta primers. The method was immunoSEQ multiplex PCR; TCRdb's version includes in-frame clones alone and lacks a portion of them. The sample lists some 140,000 clones, roughly 80% occurring once. The sample was PBMCs. The source of these receptors is a woman in her forties or fifties in good health and CMV-seropositive.

With respect to this clone: Sequence at one end of the junction differs from germline and may be a read error. The genes are TRBV7-7 and TRBJ2-3; a possible D gene is TRBD2 (6 bases). Per the germline V gene, CDR1 is SSHAT and CDR2 is FNYEAQ (reference sequence). This CDR3 region has 16 residues. CDR3 amino acids: CASSATLGGRADTQYF. CDR3 DNA sequence: TGTGCTAGCAGCGCAACCTTGGGGGGTAGGGCGGATACGCAGTATTTT.

This clone was observed a few times. The V gene is TRBV19, the J gene TRBJ1-1; D possibly corresponds to TRBD1 (5 bases). The CDR3 has 14 residues. Germline CDR1 reads LNHDA; CDR2 reads SQIVND (reference sequence). Trimming shortened V by 6 bases and J by 0 bases, and 11 bases separated the two germline ends. CDR3 coding DNA: TGTGCCAGTAGCGAGACAGCCATGAACACTGAAGCTTTCTTT. Protein product: CASSETAMNTEAFF.

This clone has just one count. The chain has TRBV6-1 and TRBJ1-2, with 7 bases lining up with TRBD1. Germline CDR1 reads MNHNS; CDR2 reads SASEGT. The CDR3 length is 15 residues. V trimming: 8 bases; J trimming: 0 bases; junction bases outside the gene matches: 9. The CDR3 nucleotides read TGTGCCAGCTCCCTGGGACAGACTCCTAACTATGGCTACACCTTC. As protein: CASSLGQTPNYGYTF.

As regards this clone: Different DNA sequences within this sample yield the same CDR3. The chain has TRBV5-6 and TRBJ2-7, with TRBD2 identical over 11 bases. Looked up from germline, CDR1 is SGHDT and CDR2 is YYEEEE. With V trimmed by 0 bases and J by 7 bases, 6 bases remained unmatched. This CDR3 spans 15 amino acids. CDR3 region: CASSLVAGGPSEQYF. The CDR3 coding sequence is TGTGCCAGCAGCTTGGTAGCGGGGGGGCCGAGTGAGCAGTACTTC.

The CDR3 DNA sequence: TGTGCCAGCAGCTCAGACTTGGAAAACATTCAGTACTTC. Translation gives CASSSDLENIQYF. The rearrangement links TRBV7-6 to TRBJ2-4, with D uncertain. The V gene's germline CDR1 is SGHVS and CDR2 FNYEAQ. The CDR3 is 13 amino acids. The V end lost 4 bases, the J end lost 5 bases, and 9 bases lay between the germline ends. Drawing the rest from reference TRBV7-6 and TRBJ2-4, the complete variable domain is GAGVSQSPRYKVTKRGQDVALRCDPISGHVSLYWYRQALGQGPEFLTYFNYEAQQDKSGLPNDRFSAERPEGSISTLTIQRTEQRDSAMYRCASSSDLENIQYFGAGTRLSVL.

The chain joins TRBV4-2 to TRBJ1-1; unclear D gene. The V end was cut by 0 bases, the J end by 4 bases, with 12 bases between. CDR1 and CDR2 (germline): LGHNA, YNFKEQ. The CDR3 is 15 amino acids. CDR3 protein: CASSQDLGGPTEAFF. CDR3 DNA: TGTGCCAGCAGCCAAGATTTAGGAGGCCCCACTGAAGCTTTCTTT.

This clone was recorded at least ten times. V and J are TRBV7-9 and TRBJ2-5; a possible D gene is TRBD1 (6 bases). Germline V CDR1 and CDR2: SEHNR, FQNEAQ (reference sequence). Trimming took off 5 bases at V and 0 bases at J, with 13 bases between the two ends. The CDR3 contains 15 residues. CDR3 sequence: CASSPGQGNQETQYF. The DNA for the CDR3 is TGTGCCAGCAGCCCGGGGCAGGGGAACCAAGAGACCCAGTACTTC.